The clone carrying this TCR beta chain has more than one count but fewer than ten. The antigen is unknown. TCR beta libraries were built with iRepertoire HTBI primers and Arm-PCR of CDR3 regions. The authors' processing: Identification across samples found more than 55 TRBV and 15 or so TRBJ segments. TCRdb re-derived calls from the multiplex PCR reads in MiXCR, one entry per CDR3 protein. The V and J calls reflect TCRdb's pipeline rather than the authors' work. The sample contains approximately 390,000 distinct CDR3 sequences, 15% to 20% of which appear only once. Germline V lookup: CDR1 SGHNT, CDR2 YYREEE (reference sequence). This CDR3 is built from 14 residues. With 3 bases clipped from V and 4 bases from J, the junction kept 5 bases outside the gene matches. Noted time point: newly diagnosed GD, antithyroid drugs for less than 3 months. Making the TCR library involved RNA that had been extracted from PBMCs.

The data stem from a study of regulatory T cells in long-lasting Graves disease. Study observations and caveats: Persistent disease showed a preference for TRBV28, TRBJ1-2 and TRBJ2-5.

The sample was also linked to a second study, of T cells in Graves' hyperthyroidism and ophthalmopathy. That work adds: Clinical symptoms, serum thyroxine and TRAb, thyroid ultrasound and orbital computed tomography were used for the diagnoses.

This material consisted of peripheral blood mononuclear cells (PBMCs), taken at new diagnosis, from a patient treated with antithyroid drugs. The receptor's source is a woman between 18 and 29 years old with Graves disease. The V call is TRBV5-4, the J call TRBJ2-5; TRBD1 aligns across 8 bases. The CDR3 spells CASSSIQGGETQYF. The CDR3 DNA follows: TGTGCCAGCAGCTCTATACAGGGGGGAGAGACCCAGTACTTC.